This T cell receptor (beta chain) came from a study of cytomegalovirus exposure and HLA in healthy donors. PCR amplification relied on 60 Vbeta primers (plus 13 Jbeta primers). Assay: immunoSEQ multiplex PCR; the TCRdb copy retains only in-frame clones and omits some. Among about 180,000 clones, more than 65% were seen once, and the ten largest hold less than 2.5%. Trimming removed 7 bases from V and 1 base from J; junction bases left unmatched: 3. The germline gives CDR1 MGHRA, CDR2 YSYEKL. The length of the CDR3 is 13 residues. This TCR was sampled from a woman in her twenties or thirties in good health and CMV-seropositive. Sample: PBMCs. The V and J genes are TRBV4-1 and TRBJ1-1; 7 bases are a match to TRBD1. The CDR3 reads CASKRQGNTEAFF. The CDR3 coding sequence is TGCGCCAGCAAGAGACAGGGGAACACTGAAGCTTTCTTT.